This T cell receptor (beta chain) came from a study of T cells in Graves' hyperthyroidism and ophthalmopathy. In germline, CDR1 is SGHKS, CDR2 YYEKEE (reference sequence). This CDR3 comprises 13 residues. V was pared by 6 bases and J by 1 base, with 11 bases between. This clonotype was recorded at least ten times. TCR beta CDR3 regions were amplified from RNA. First-round RT-PCR with HTBI primers amplified the TCR CDR3 region. TCRdb reanalysed the multiplex PCR reads using MiXCR and keeps one entry per CDR3 protein. Among about 680,000 distinct CDR3 sequences, over 35% were seen once, and the ten largest hold more than 25%.

V is TRBV5-5 and J is TRBJ2-7; unclear D gene. This TCR came from a woman aged 35 to 49 with Graves' hyperthyroidism. Sequences were obtained from blood. The CDR3 bases are TGTGCCAGCACTGAACGGCGGTCCTACGAGCAGTACTTC. It codes for CASTERRSYEQYF.